This T cell receptor (beta chain) comes out of a study of Ad26.COV2.S vaccination and SARS-CoV-2 variants. On the study more broadly: Sample donor was a member of the COV1001 Ad26.COV2.S trial arm. Dosing was one shot or two shots 56 days apart.

The treatment: 15 to 20 received Ad26.COV2.S at low or high dose, single or two shots; 5 received placebo; per-sample allocation not given. Sampling took place 63 days after the first vaccine or placebo injection. Study-wide findings and caveats: The study found higher spike-specific TCR breadth in vaccine than placebo recipients.

About this clone itself: Antigen: not known.

The data were produced by immunoSEQ multiplex PCR, yet TCRdb's version contains in-frame clones alone and is incomplete. The sample holds 350,000 to 450,000 clones, roughly 85% seen once. The CDR3 covers 15 residues. V lost 4 bases, J lost 5 bases, and 18 bases lay in between. Germline V gene lookup returns CDR1 SGHRS and CDR2 YFSETQ. The specimen was peripheral blood, collected in a trial of Ad26.COV2.S vaccine versus placebo. The TCR comes from a person aged 18-65 years who received the Ad26.COV2.S COVID-19 vaccine or a placebo. The chain is built from TRBV5-1 and TRBJ2-5, with D unresolved. The CDR3 sequence: CASSSGPATSETQYF. DNA of the CDR3: TGCGCCAGCAGCAGTGGGCCTGCGACATCCGAGACCCAGTACTTC. Full variable domain (rest looked up from reference TRBV5-1 and TRBJ2-5): KAGVTQTPRYLIKTRGQQVTLSCSPISGHRSVSWYQQTPGQGLQFLFEYFSETQRNKGNFPGRFSGRQFSNSRSEMNVSTLELGDSALYLCASSSGPATSETQYFGPGTRLLVL.